The present TCR beta chain was sequenced within a study of early T cells in non-severe SARS-CoV-2 infection. J lost 9 bases, V lost 0 bases, and 4 bases had no gene match. The CDR3 sequence is 14 residues long. Germline CDR1 SGHDT, CDR2 YYEEEE. TCRdb processed the 5' RACE reads anew with MiXCR; each CDR3 protein has one entry. Among tens of thousands of distinct CDR3 sequences listed, about 4.8% were seen once. This clonotype was recorded many times. The sequenced sample was whole blood. This chain uses TRBV5-6 with TRBJ1-4, with 8 bases that match TRBD1. The clonotype originates from an adult who was a healthcare worker with PCR-confirmed SARS-CoV-2 infection or an uninfected control (not recorded which). In nucleotides, the CDR3 is TGTGCCAGCAGCTTGGATGGGACAGGACAAAAACTGTTTTTT. It encodes CASSLDGTGQKLFF.